The sequence of this TCR beta chain was determined in a study of pediatric ulcerative colitis. Across the study: Disease was pancolitis in several and left-sided in two, histology-confirmed. General study points: Rectal repertoires separated controls, mild-moderate and acute severe colitis. A couple of rectal CDR3 clonotypes occurred in all ulcerative colitis patients.

The CDR3 runs 15 residues. The germline CDR1 and CDR2 sequences are SGHTA and FQGNSA. V dropped 3 bases and J dropped 9; count of bases not matched to a gene: 7. About this clone: Antigen specificity is unknown.

The assay was run at survey level. Libraries were prepared by immunoSEQ multiplex PCR; TCRdb keeps only in-frame clonotypes and omits some of them. The sample lists 50,000 to 65,000 clones, about nine tenths occurring once. Specimen: blood. The TCR originated in a boy aged 10-17 years with severe ulcerative colitis. The gene calls are TRBV7-2 and TRBJ2-1; 11 nucleotides line up with TRBD2. The CDR3, as DNA: TGTGCCAGCAGCTTGACTAGCGGGATTGGTAGTGAGCAGTTCTTC. Protein sequence: CASSLTSGIGSEQFF.